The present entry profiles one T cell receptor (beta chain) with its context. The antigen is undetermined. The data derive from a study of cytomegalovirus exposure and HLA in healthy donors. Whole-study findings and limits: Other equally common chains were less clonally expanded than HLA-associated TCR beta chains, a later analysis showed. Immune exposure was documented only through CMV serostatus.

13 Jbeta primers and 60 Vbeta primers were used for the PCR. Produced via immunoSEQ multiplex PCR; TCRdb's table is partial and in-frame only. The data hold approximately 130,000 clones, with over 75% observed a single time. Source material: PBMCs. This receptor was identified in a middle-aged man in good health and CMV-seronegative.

CDR3 nucleotide sequence: TGTGCCAGCAGTTGGAGGGGGGGGAATGAGCAGTTCTTC. This sequence encodes CASSWRGGNEQFF. The chain recombines TRBV6-5 with TRBJ2-1, with TRBD2 as a possible D gene (7 bases). The CDR3 is 13 amino acids. The V end was cut by 4 bases, the J end by 7 bases, with 11 bases between. Germline-derived CDR1 and CDR2 are MNHEY and SVGAGI.